A single sample gave rise to the 26 T cell receptor beta chains below, sequenced in a study of T cells in Graves' hyperthyroidism and ophthalmopathy. Amplification of TCR beta CDR3 regions was performed using RNA transcripts as template. The HTBI primer set drove a first-round RT-PCR of the TCR CDR3. TCRdb processed the multiplex PCR reads anew with MiXCR; each CDR3 protein has one entry. The sample has 650,000 to 700,000 distinct CDR3 sequences, 17% seen once. The sample taken for sequencing was blood. These receptors were collected from a man in his forties or fifties with Graves' hyperthyroidism.

The chain couples TRBV28 to TRBJ1-1; D is perhaps TRBD1 (6 bases). CDR1 is MDHEN, CDR2 SYDVKM, per germline. CDR3 length equals 15 residues. The V end was cut by 5 bases, the J end by 7 bases, with 20 bases between. CDR3 loop: CASSPGGGGSVEAFF. The CDR3 region has the DNA TGTGCCAGCAGTCCCGGTGGAGGGGGTAGTGTTGAAGCTTTCTTT.

This chain joins TRBV7-2 and TRBJ2-1; D gene ambiguous. Germline values: CDR1 SGHTA, CDR2 FQGNSA. Deletions cut 1 base from V and 3 bases from J, with 7 bases between. This CDR3 has 14 amino acids. Here the CDR3 reads CASSLDASYNEQFF. The CDR3 DNA follows: TGTGCCAGCAGCTTAGATGCTAGCTACAATGAGCAGTTCTTC.

As regards this clonotype: This may stem from a read error, because a much larger clone lies one nucleotide away. This chain connects TRBV27 to TRBJ2-1, with 12 bases that match TRBD2. The CDR3 consists of 17 residues. V shed 2 bases, J shed 0 bases, and the junction held 2 bases outside the gene matches. Germline V gene lookup returns CDR1 MNHEY and CDR2 SMNVEV (reference sequence). CDR3 in DNA: TGTGCCAGCAGTTTACCTAGCGGGAGGGCCTCCTACAATGAGCAGTTCTTC. Residues: CASSLPSGRASYNEQFF.

This sequence joins TRBV7-9 and TRBJ2-7; 10 bases line up with TRBD1. The CDR3 spans 16 residues. Germline-derived CDR1 and CDR2 are SEHNR and FQNEAQ (reference sequence). Germline trimming cut 4 bases from V and 2 bases from J; bases unmatched to any gene: 8. The chain's CDR3 is CASSSLKGQGAYEQYF. CDR3 coding DNA: TGTGCCAGCAGCTCACTTAAAGGACAGGGGGCCTACGAGCAGTACTTC.

This clonotype has a count of ten or more. This sequence joins TRBV28 and TRBJ2-1; the match to TRBD2 covers 7 bases. CDR1 is MDHEN and CDR2 is SYDVKM in the germline V gene. After removal of 8 bases from V and 5 bases from J, the junction contained 12 bases not matched to a gene. This CDR3 has 15 amino acids. DNA for the CDR3: TGTGCCAGCTTCTCCTGGGGGGAGGGTAACAATGAGCAGTTCTTC. This codes for CASFSWGEGNNEQFF.

The table lists this clonotype with a few counts. The rearrangement links TRBV29-1 to TRBJ2-1; TRBD2 agrees at 8 bases. The CDR3 contains 16 residues. The V gene end was trimmed by 6 bases and the J gene end by 0 bases; junction bases not matched to a gene: 10. Germline assignment: CDR1 SQVTM and CDR2 ANQGSEA. The CDR3 bases are TGCAGCGTCGCCGGTACCGGGACTAGCTCCTACAATGAGCAGTTCTTC. Its protein product is CSVAGTGTSSYNEQFF.

The rearrangement uses TRBV29-1 and TRBJ2-7; D is perhaps TRBD2 (5 bases). V lost 6 bases and J 0 bases, leaving 12 bases between the germline ends. The CDR3 length is 13 residues. Germline V CDR1 and CDR2: SQVTM, ANQGSEA. The CDR3 loop is CSVDGRVSYEQYF. CDR3 bases: TGCAGCGTCGATGGGCGGGTCTCCTACGAGCAGTACTTC.

This clonotype was seen at least ten times. The J gene is TRBJ2-7, the V gene TRBV2; TRBD1 is a possible D gene (5 bases). The CDR3 spans 17 residues. Germline CDR1 SNHLY, CDR2 FYNNEI. Trimming took 1 base from V and 2 from J, leaving 18 bases between them. The CDR3 reads CASSEVWGVHATYEQYF. In DNA form, the CDR3 reads TGTGCCAGCAGTGAAGTGTGGGGCGTACACGCTACCTACGAGCAGTACTTC.

A few counts support this clonotype. V usage is TRBV4-1 and J usage is TRBJ2-6; tentatively, D is TRBD1 or TRBD2 (5 bases each). The germline gives CDR1 MGHRA, CDR2 YSYEKL. This CDR3 comprises 18 residues. V lost 6 bases and J 2 bases, leaving 20 bases between the germline ends. CDR3 in amino acids: CASRPTTGRLAGANVLTF. The DNA of the CDR3 is TGCGCCAGCAGGCCAACTACGGGACGGCTTGCTGGGGCCAACGTCCTGACTTTC.

The V gene is TRBV13, the J gene TRBJ2-1; 11 bases are a match to TRBD2. Per germline, CDR1 PRHDT and CDR2 FYEKMQ (reference sequence). The V gene end was trimmed by 8 bases and the J gene end by 2 bases; junction bases not matched to a gene: 5. The CDR3 is 15 residues long. The CDR3 sequence: CASGTSGSTYNEQFF. Here the CDR3 DNA reads TGTGCCAGCGGGACTAGCGGAAGTACCTACAATGAGCAGTTCTTC.

The chain has TRBV19 and TRBJ2-3; D may match TRBD1 or TRBD2 (5 bases each). Germline V gene sequence: CDR1 LNHDA, CDR2 SQIVND (reference sequence). The CDR3 spans 15 residues. Trimming stripped 5 bases from V and 6 bases from J, with 18 bases between. Here the CDR3 reads CASSVSGPPGDTQYF. The CDR3 region has the DNA TGTGCCAGTAGTGTCTCGGGACCCCCTGGGGATACGCAGTATTTT.

Many counts were recorded for this clonotype. This chain uses TRBV7-2 with TRBJ1-2; D may be TRBD1 (6 bases). This CDR3 comprises 17 residues. The V end lost 2 bases, the J end lost 7 bases, and 23 bases lay between the germline ends. Per the germline V gene, CDR1 is SGHTA and CDR2 is FQGNSA. The CDR3, as DNA: TGTGCCAGCAGCTTATACCCCGGGACACCCAAGGGAGGTGGCTACACCTTC. Encoded protein: CASSLYPGTPKGGGYTF.

This clonotype was picked up many times. J is TRBJ1-1 and V is TRBV28; 11 bases align to TRBD1. V lost 4 bases to trimming and J lost 6 bases; unmatched junction nucleotides: 7. From germline, CDR1 is MDHEN and CDR2 SYDVKM. This CDR3 has 15 amino acids. CDR3 DNA: TGTGCCAGCAGTTCCGGACAGGGGGCGCTTTCTGAAGCTTTCTTT. Its translation: CASSSGQGALSEAFF. Supplemented by reference TRBV28 and TRBJ1-1, the full variable domain reads DVKVTQSSRYLVKRTGEKVFLECVQDMDHENMFWYRQDPGLGLRLIYFSYDVKMKEKGDIPEGYSVSREKKERFSLILESASTNQTSMYLCASSSGQGALSEAFFGQGTRLTVV.

The J gene is TRBJ1-6, the V gene TRBV2; 12 bases are shared with TRBD1. CDR1 and CDR2 from the germline V gene are SNHLY and FYNNEI. The V segment lost 5 bases and the J segment 14 bases; nucleotides outside the gene matches: 7. The CDR3 extends over 14 amino acids. This CDR3 is CASSPGQGASSLHF. CDR3 nucleotides: TGTGCCAGCAGTCCGGGACAGGGGGCTTCCTCCCTCCACTTT.

This chain connects TRBV11-1 to TRBJ2-1; D is perhaps TRBD2 (6 bases). Germline V lookup: CDR1 SGHAT, CDR2 FQDESV (reference sequence). V was cut by 4 bases and J by 9 bases, with 16 bases left in between. The CDR3 has 14 amino acids. The CDR3 spells CASSSSESFGEQFF. CDR3 bases: TGTGCCAGCAGCTCTAGCGAGAGTTTCGGTGAGCAGTTCTTC.

This clonotype has a count of ten or more. This chain uses TRBV19 with TRBJ2-6, with a possible D match to TRBD2 (6 bases). This CDR3 has 15 residues. Trimming shortened V by 4 bases and J by 1 base, and 8 bases separated the two germline ends. CDR1 LNHDA and CDR2 SQIVND come from the germline V gene (reference sequence). In DNA form, the CDR3 reads TGTGCCAGTAGTAGGAGGGAGTCTGGGGCCAACGTCCTGACTTTC. Its translation: CASSRRESGANVLTF.

The V and J genes are TRBV11-2 and TRBJ2-5, with no clear D. The germline gives CDR1 SGHAT, CDR2 FQNNGV. V dropped 5 bases and J dropped 0 bases, with 16 bases sitting between them. The CDR3 spans 16 residues. In DNA form, the CDR3 reads TGTGCCAGCAGCCGCGCCGTCTTGGGGAACCAAGAGACCCAGTACTTC. Its protein is CASSRAVLGNQETQYF.

In this sample, this clonotype turned up many times. J is TRBJ2-5 and V is TRBV12-3 or TRBV12-4; 7 nucleotides align to TRBD2. With V trimmed by 5 bases and J by 4 bases, 7 bases remained unmatched. CDR3 length: 14 amino acids. CDR3 residues: CASSRVGGLETQYF. The CDR3 DNA sequence: TGTGCCAGCAGTCGAGTGGGAGGGTTAGAGACCCAGTACTTC.

The chain links TRBV12-3 or TRBV12-4 to TRBJ1-2; D gene unclear. The length of the CDR3 is 14 residues. Trimming cost V 5 bases and J 2 bases, with 12 bases left between them. CDR3 amino acids: CASSPFVENYGYTF. The CDR3 DNA reads as TGTGCCAGCAGTCCCTTCGTCGAGAACTATGGCTACACCTTC.

The table lists this clonotype with many counts. The J gene is TRBJ1-2, the V gene TRBV12-3 or TRBV12-4; TRBD1 might be the D (5 bases). The CDR3 has 13 residues. Trimming shortened V by 4 bases and J by 7 bases, and 13 bases separated the two germline ends. CDR3 sequence reads: CASSSRQFGGYTF. For the CDR3, the DNA is TGTGCCAGCAGTTCGCGACAGTTTGGTGGCTACACCTTC.

The rearrangement links TRBV20-1 to TRBJ2-7; D may be TRBD1 (6 bases). Trimming shortened V by 5 bases and J by 2 bases, and 13 bases separated the two germline ends. CDR3 length: 13 amino acids. Germline CDR1 and CDR2: DFQATT and SNEGSKA (reference sequence). CDR3 coding DNA: TGCAGTGCTTCGGGACAAGGTACCTACGAGCAGTACTTC. It codes for CSASGQGTYEQYF.

This clonotype was counted many times. The chain combines TRBV12-3 or TRBV12-4 with TRBJ1-2; TRBD1 might be the D (5 bases). The V gene lost 5 bases and the J gene lost 8 bases, with 18 bases spanning the gap. The CDR3 loop spans 14 amino acids. The CDR3 reads CASSPGRGGEGYTF. CDR3 sequence (DNA): TGTGCCAGCAGTCCCGGTAGGGGAGGAGAAGGCTACACCTTC.

This clonotype occurred a few times. The CDR3 nucleotides are TGTGCCAGCAGCCAAGCTGGGGTTCCTGGAAACACCATATATTTT. Translated, it gives CASSQAGVPGNTIYF. The chain is built from TRBV3-1 and TRBJ1-3; unclear D gene. With 1 base removed from V and 2 bases from J, the gap between germline ends came to 9 bases. Germline V lookup: CDR1 LGHDT, CDR2 YNNKEL (reference sequence). This CDR3 region has 15 residues.

This chain's CDR3 is CSVAGQIQKTQYF. In nucleotides, the CDR3 is TGCAGCGTTGCGGGACAGATACAAAAGACCCAGTACTTC. The rearrangement uses TRBV29-1 and TRBJ2-5; TRBD1 matches 7 bases. Losses at the gene ends were 4 bases for V and 6 bases for J; bases not matched to a gene: 8. The germline CDR1 and CDR2 sequences are SQVTM and ANQGSEA. This CDR3 comprises 13 residues. Full variable domain (remainder filled in from reference TRBV29-1 and TRBJ2-5): SAVISQKPSRDICQRGTSLTIQCQVDSQVTMMFWYRQQPGQSLTLIATANQGSEATYESGFVIDKFPISRPNLTFSTLTVSNMSPEDSSIYLCSVAGQIQKTQYFGPGTRLLVL.

This clonotype was detected many times. The chain couples TRBV6-1 to TRBJ1-2; possibly TRBD1 for D (5 bases). This CDR3 is 15 amino acids long. The germline V gene has CDR1 MNHNS and CDR2 SASEGT. Trimming cost V 5 bases and J 5 bases, with 18 bases left between them. CDR3 residues: CASSSYQGEGYGYTF. DNA of the CDR3: TGTGCCAGCAGTTCATATCAGGGTGAGGGGTATGGCTACACCTTC.

This clonotype was recorded at least ten times. The V call is TRBV20-1, the J call TRBJ2-1; D is undetermined. The V gene's germline CDR1 is DFQATT and CDR2 SNEGSKA (reference sequence). V gave up 2 bases and J gave up 6 bases, with 14 bases separating them. The CDR3 contains 14 residues. CDR3 nucleotide sequence: TGCAGTGCTAGACTTGCAGGTCGCGCCAATGAGCAGTTCTTC. Translation gives CSARLAGRANEQFF.